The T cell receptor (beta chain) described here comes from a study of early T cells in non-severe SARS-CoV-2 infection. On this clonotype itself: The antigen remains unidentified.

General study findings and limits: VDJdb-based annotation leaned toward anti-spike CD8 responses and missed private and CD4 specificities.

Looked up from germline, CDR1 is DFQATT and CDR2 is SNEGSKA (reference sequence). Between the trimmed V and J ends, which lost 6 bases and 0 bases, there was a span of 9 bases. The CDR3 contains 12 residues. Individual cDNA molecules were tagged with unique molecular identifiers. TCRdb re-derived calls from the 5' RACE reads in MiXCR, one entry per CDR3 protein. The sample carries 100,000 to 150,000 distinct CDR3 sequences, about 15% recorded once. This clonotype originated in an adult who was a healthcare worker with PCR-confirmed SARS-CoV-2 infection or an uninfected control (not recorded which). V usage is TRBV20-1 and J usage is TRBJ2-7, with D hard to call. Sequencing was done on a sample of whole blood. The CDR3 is CSADQSSYEQYF. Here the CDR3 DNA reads TGCAGTGCGGACCAGAGCTCCTACGAGCAGTACTTC.